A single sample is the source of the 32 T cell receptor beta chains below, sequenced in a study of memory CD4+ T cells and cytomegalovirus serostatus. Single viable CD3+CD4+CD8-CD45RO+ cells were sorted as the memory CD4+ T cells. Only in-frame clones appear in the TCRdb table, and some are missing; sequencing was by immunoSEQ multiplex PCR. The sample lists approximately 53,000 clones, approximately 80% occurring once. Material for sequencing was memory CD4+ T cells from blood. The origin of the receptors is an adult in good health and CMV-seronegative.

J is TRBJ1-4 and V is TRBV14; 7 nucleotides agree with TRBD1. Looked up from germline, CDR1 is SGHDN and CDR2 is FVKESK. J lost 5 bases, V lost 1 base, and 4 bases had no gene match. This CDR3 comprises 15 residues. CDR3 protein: CASSQVRGANEKLFF. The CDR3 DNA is TGTGCCAGCAGCCAAGTCAGGGGGGCAAATGAAAAACTGTTTTTT.

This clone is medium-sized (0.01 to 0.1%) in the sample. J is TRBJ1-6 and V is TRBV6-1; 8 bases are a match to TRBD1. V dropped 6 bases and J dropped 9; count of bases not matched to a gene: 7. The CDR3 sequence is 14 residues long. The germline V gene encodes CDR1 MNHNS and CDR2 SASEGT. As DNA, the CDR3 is TGTGCCAGCAGGGCATACAGGGGGGGTTCACCCCTCCACTTT. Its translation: CASRAYRGGSPLHF.

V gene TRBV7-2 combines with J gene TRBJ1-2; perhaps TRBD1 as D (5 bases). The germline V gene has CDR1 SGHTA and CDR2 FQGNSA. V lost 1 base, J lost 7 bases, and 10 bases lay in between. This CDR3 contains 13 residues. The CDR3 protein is CASSLVGVPGYTF. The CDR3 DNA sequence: TGTGCCAGCAGCTTAGTAGGGGTACCTGGCTACACCTTC.

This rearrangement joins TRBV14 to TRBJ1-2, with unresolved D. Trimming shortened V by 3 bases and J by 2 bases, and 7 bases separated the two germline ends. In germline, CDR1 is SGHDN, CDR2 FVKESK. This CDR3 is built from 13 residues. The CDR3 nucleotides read TGTGCCAGCAGCCATTACAACAACTATGGCTACACCTTC. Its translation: CASSHYNNYGYTF. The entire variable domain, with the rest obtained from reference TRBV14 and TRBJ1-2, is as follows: EAGVTQFPSHSVIEKGQTVTLRCDPISGHDNLYWYRRVMGKEIKFLLHFVKESKQDESGMPNNRFLAERTGGTYSTLKVQPAELEDSGVYFCASSHYNNYGYTFGSGTRLTVV.

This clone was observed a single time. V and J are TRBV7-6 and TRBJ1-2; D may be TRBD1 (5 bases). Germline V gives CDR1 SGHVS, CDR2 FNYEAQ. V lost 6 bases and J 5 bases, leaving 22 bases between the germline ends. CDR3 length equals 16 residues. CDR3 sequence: CASSQGRGRTMYGYTF. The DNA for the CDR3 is TGTGCCAGCAGTCAAGGGAGGGGACGGACTATGTATGGCTACACCTTC.

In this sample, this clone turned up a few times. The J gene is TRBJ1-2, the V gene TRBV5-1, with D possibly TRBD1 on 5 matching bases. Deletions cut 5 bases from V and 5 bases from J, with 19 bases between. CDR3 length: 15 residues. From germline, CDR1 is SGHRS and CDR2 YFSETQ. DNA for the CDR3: TGCGCCAGCAGTTCAGCCGGGCAGGGAAGTTATGGCTACACCTTC. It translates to CASSSAGQGSYGYTF.

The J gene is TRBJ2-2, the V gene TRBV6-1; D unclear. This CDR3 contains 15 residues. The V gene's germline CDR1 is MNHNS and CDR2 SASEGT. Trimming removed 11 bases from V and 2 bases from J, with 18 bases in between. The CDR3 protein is CAGLEQPINTGELFF. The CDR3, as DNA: TGTGCCGGATTAGAACAGCCTATCAACACCGGGGAGCTGTTTTTT.

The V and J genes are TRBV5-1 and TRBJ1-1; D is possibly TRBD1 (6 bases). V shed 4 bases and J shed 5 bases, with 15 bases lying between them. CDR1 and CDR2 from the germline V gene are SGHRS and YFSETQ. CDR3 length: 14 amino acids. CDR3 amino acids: CASSGTGWGTEAFF. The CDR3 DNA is TGCGCCAGCAGCGGAACAGGGTGGGGGACTGAAGCTTTCTTT.

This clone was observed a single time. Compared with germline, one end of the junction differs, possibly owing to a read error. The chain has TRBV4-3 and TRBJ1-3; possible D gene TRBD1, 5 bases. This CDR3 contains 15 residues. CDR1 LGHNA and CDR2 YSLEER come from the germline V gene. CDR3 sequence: CASSKTVNSGSTIYF. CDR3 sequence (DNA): TGCGCCAGCAGCAAGACAGTCAACTCTGGAAGCACCATATATTTT.

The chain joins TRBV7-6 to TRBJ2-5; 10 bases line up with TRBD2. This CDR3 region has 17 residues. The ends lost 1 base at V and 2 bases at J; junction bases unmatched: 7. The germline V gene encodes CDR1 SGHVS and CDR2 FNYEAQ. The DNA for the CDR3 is TGTGCCAGCAGCTTAGAGCTAGCGGGGGCCCTACAAGAGACCCAGTACTTC. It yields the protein CASSLELAGALQETQYF.

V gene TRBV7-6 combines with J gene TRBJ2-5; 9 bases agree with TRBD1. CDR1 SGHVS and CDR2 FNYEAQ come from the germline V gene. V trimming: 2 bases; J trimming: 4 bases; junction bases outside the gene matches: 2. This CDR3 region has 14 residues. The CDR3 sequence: CASSLKDRGETQYF. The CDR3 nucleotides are TGTGCCAGCAGCTTAAAGGACAGGGGAGAGACCCAGTACTTC.

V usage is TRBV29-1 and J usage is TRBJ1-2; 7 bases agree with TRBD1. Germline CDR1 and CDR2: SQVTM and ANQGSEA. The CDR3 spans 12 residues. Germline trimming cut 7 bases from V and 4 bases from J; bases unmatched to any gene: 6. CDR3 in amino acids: CSAQGQIYGYTF. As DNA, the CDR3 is TGCAGCGCACAGGGGCAGATCTATGGCTACACCTTC.

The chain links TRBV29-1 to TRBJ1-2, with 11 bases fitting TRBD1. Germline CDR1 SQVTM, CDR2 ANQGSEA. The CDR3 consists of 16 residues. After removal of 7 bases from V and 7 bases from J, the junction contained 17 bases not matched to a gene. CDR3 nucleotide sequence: TGCAGCGCCAAGGTCCCGGGACAGGGGGTCACGAGTGGCTACACCTTC. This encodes CSAKVPGQGVTSGYTF.

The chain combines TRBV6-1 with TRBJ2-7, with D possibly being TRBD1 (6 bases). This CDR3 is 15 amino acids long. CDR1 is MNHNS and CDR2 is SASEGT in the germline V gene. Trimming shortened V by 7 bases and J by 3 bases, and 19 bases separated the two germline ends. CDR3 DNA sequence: TGTGCCAGCAAGACGGACAGCCGATTTAACTACGAGCAGTACTTC. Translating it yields CASKTDSRFNYEQYF.

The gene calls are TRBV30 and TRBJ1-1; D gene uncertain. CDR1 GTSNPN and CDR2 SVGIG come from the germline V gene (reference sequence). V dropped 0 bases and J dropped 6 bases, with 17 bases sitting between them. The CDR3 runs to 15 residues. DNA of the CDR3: TGTGCCTGGAGTGTACCTGAGGTTAATCGCGCTGAAGCTTTCTTT. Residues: CAWSVPEVNRAEAFF.

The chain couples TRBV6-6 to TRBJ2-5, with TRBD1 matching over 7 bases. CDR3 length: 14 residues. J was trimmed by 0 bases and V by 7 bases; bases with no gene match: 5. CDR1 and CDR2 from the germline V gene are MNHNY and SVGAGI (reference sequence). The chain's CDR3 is CASTYGTDQETQYF. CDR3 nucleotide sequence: TGTGCCAGCACCTACGGGACAGACCAAGAGACCCAGTACTTC.

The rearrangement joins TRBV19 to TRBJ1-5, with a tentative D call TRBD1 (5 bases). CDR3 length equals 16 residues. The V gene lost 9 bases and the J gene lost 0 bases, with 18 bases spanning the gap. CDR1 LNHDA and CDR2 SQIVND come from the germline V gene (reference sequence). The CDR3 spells CASKPGADHSNQPQHF. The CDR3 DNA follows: TGTGCCAGCAAGCCTGGGGCAGACCATAGCAATCAGCCCCAGCATTTT.

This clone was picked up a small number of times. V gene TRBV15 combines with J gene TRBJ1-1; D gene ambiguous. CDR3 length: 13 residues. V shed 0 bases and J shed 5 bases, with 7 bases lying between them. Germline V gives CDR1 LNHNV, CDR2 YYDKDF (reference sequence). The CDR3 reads CATSRDLGTEAFF. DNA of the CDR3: TGTGCCACCAGCAGAGATCTGGGAACTGAAGCTTTCTTT. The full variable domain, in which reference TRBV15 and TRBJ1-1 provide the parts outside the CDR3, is DAMVIQNPRYQVTQFGKPVTLSCSQTLNHNVMYWYQQKSSQAPKLLFHYYDKDFNNEADTPDNFQSRRPNTSFCFLDIRSPGLGDTAMYLCATSRDLGTEAFFGQGTRLTVV.

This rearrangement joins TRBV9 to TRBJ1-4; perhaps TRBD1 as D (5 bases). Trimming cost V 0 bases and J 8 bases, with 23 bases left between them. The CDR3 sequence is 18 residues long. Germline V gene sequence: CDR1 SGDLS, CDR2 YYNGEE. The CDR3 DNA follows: TGTGCCAGCAGCGTAGCTGGTGGGGCGGGAGAGGAAAACGAAAAACTGTTTTTT. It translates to CASSVAGGAGEENEKLFF.

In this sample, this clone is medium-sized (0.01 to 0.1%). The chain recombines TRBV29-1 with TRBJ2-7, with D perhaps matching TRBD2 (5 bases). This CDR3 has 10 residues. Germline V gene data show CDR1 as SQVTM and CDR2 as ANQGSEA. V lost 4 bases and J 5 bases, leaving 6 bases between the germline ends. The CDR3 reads CSVGRDEQYF. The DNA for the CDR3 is TGCAGCGTTGGGCGGGACGAGCAGTACTTC.

CDR3 region: CATSRVVLQGLVQPQHF. The CDR3 nucleotides are TGTGCCACCAGCAGAGTAGTATTACAGGGGTTGGTTCAGCCCCAGCATTTT. The gene calls are TRBV15 and TRBJ1-5; 7 bases align to TRBD1. This CDR3 is 17 amino acids long. Germline V gene data show CDR1 as LNHNV and CDR2 as YYDKDF (reference sequence). V lost 1 base to trimming and J lost 6 bases; unmatched junction nucleotides: 12.

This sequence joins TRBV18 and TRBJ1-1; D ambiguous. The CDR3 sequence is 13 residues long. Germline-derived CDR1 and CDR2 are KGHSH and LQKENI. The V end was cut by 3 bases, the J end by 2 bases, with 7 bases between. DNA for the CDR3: TGTGCCAGCTCACCGGACGGTAACACTGAAGCTTTCTTT. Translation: CASSPDGNTEAFF. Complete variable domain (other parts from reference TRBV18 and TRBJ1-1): NAGVMQNPRHLVRRRGQEARLRCSPMKGHSHVYWYRQLPEEGLKFMVYLQKENIIDESGMPKERFSAEFPKEGPSILRIQQVVRGDSAAYFCASSPDGNTEAFFGQGTRLTVV.

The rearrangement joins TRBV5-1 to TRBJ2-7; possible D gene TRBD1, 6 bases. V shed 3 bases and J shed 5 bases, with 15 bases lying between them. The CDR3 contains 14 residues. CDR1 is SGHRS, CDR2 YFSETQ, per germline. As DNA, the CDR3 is TGCGCCAGCAGCTCCGGGACAACGTTCGACGAGCAGTACTTC. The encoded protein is CASSSGTTFDEQYF.

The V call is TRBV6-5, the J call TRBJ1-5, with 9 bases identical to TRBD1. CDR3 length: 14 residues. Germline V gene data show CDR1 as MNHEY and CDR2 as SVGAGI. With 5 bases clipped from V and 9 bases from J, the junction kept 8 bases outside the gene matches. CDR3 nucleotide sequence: TGTGCCAGCAGTCGTCCCGGGACAGGGAGGCCCCAGCATTTT. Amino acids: CASSRPGTGRPQHF.

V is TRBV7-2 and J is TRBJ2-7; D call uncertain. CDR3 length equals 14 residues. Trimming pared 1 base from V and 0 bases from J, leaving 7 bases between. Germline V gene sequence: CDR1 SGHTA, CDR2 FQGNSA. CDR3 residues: CASSLGQASYEQYF. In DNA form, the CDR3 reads TGTGCCAGCAGCTTAGGGCAGGCCTCCTACGAGCAGTACTTC. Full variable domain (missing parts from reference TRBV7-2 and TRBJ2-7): GAGVSQSPSNKVTEKGKDVELRCDPISGHTALYWYRQSLGQGLEFLIYFQGNSAPDKSGLPSDRFSAERTGGSVSTLTIQRTQQEDSAVYLCASSLGQASYEQYFGPGTRLTVT.

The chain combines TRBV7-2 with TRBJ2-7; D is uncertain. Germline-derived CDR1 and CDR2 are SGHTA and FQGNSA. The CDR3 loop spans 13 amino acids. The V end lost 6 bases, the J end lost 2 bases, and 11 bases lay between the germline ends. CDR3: CASSLGNTYEQYF. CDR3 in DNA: TGTGCCAGCAGTTTGGGGAACACCTACGAGCAGTACTTC.

The CDR3 sequence is CASSLALNNEQFF. The DNA for the CDR3 is TGTGCCAGCAGCTTAGCGCTTAACAATGAGCAGTTCTTC. The V gene is TRBV7-8, the J gene TRBJ2-1; D not certain. Per germline, CDR1 SGHVS and CDR2 FQNEAQ. Trimming cost V 0 bases and J 5 bases, with 5 bases left between them. This CDR3 is built from 13 residues.

This CDR3 reads CASSYKGGGTEAFF. In DNA, the CDR3 is TGCGCCAGCAGTTACAAAGGAGGAGGCACTGAAGCTTTCTTT. The chain uses TRBV5-1 and TRBJ1-1; D not certain. This CDR3 has 14 residues. Germline V gene sequence: CDR1 SGHRS, CDR2 YFSETQ. V lost 5 bases, J lost 4 bases, and 15 bases lay in between.

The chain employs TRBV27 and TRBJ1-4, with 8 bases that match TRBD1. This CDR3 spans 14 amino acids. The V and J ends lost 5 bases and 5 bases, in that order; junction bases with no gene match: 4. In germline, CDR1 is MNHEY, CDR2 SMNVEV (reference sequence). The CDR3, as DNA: TGTGCCAGCAGTAAACAGGGGGGGAATGAAAAACTGTTTTTT. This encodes CASSKQGGNEKLFF.

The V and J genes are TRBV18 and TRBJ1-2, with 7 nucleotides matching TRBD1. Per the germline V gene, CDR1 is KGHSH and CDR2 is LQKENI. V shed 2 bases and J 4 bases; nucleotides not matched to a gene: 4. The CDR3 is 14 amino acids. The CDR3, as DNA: TGTGCCAGCTCACCAGACAGGGAAGCCTATGGCTACACCTTC. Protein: CASSPDREAYGYTF.

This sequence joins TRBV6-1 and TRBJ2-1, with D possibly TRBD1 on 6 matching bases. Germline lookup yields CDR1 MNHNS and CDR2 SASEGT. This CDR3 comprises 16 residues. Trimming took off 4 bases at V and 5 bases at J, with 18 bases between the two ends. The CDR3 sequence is CASSGLPGVWDNEQFF. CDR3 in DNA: TGTGCCAGCAGTGGACTCCCAGGGGTTTGGGACAATGAGCAGTTCTTC.

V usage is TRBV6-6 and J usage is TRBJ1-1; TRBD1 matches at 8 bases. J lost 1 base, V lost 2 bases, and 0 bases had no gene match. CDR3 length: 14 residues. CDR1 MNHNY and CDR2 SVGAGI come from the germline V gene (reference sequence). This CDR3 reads CASSYDRGNTEAFF. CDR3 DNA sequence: TGTGCCAGCAGTTACGACAGGGGGAACACTGAAGCTTTCTTT.